This is a list of T cell receptor beta chains from one sample in a study of CD8 T cells in ankylosing spondylitis. TCRdb ran MiXCR on the 5' RACE reads and lists one entry per CDR3 protein. Altogether 85,000 to 90,000 distinct CDR3 sequences are present, 27% being singletons, with the ten largest covering roughly 59%. The specimen was blood, either unsorted or a sorted T cell fraction (not recorded which). These receptors originate from a male donor with ankylosing spondylitis or in good health (not recorded which). The CDR3 runs from the conserved cysteine through the conserved F or W. D genes are given only for firm matches. Size is omitted from some rows. Given values are once, few, many or a class for expanded clones.

J gene,CDR3 length,D gene,clone size,V gene,CDR3 DNA,CDR3 protein
TRBJ2-3,15,TRBD1,many,TRBV9,TGTGCCAGTTCGCGGGGACAGGGGGGATCAGATACGCAGTATTTT,CASSRGQGGSDTQYF
TRBJ2-3,14,TRBD2,many,TRBV5-1,TGCGCCAGCAGCAGACAGCGGGAGCGTGATACGCAGTATTTT,CASSRQRERDTQYF
TRBJ2-2,15,.,.,TRBV7-9,TGTGCCAGCAGCTCCAGGGGATTGGGCACCGGGGAGCTGTTTTTT,CASSSRGLGTGELFF
TRBJ1-1,13,.,many,TRBV12-3/TRBV12-4,TGTGCCAGCTCCCGTACATCGAACACTGAAGCTTTCTTT,CASSRTSNTEAFF
TRBJ2-1,16,TRBD1,few,TRBV12-3/TRBV12-4,TGTGCCAGCAGTTTATTTCGGACAGGGTTTACTAATGAGCAGTTCTTC,CASSLFRTGFTNEQFF
TRBJ1-1,14,TRBD1,.,TRBV12-3/TRBV12-4,TGTGCCAGCAGTTCCGAGACAGGGGTCACTGAAGCTTTCTTT,CASSSETGVTEAFF
TRBJ1-5,13,.,few,TRBV4-1,TGCGCCAGCAGCCAAGATAGGGAGCAGCCCCAGCATTTT,CASSQDREQPQHF
TRBJ2-5,17,.,few,TRBV5-1,TGCGCCAGCAGCTTGATGGCGGGATCGGGTTTAGGAGAGACCCAGTACTTC,CASSLMAGSGLGETQYF
TRBJ2-1,14,.,few,TRBV20-1,TGCAGTGCCACAACCGGATTGGCTCACAATGAGCAGTTCTTC,CSATTGLAHNEQFF
TRBJ2-2,13,.,.,TRBV11-2,TGTGCCAGCAGCTTATATAGAACCGGGGAGCTGTTTTTT,CASSLYRTGELFF
TRBJ1-1,12,TRBD1,.,TRBV29-1,TGCAGCGTGGGACAGGGGGCAGCTGAAGCTTTCTTT,CSVGQGAAEAFF
TRBJ1-4,16,.,many,TRBV4-1,TGCGCCAGCAGCCAAGTAGTCCGGGGGACAAGGGAAAAACTGTTTTTT,CASSQVVRGTREKLFF
TRBJ1-1,15,.,.,TRBV5-1,TGCGCCAGCAGCTTGGTCAATCCAGGGGACGCTGAAGCTTTCTTT,CASSLVNPGDAEAFF
TRBJ1-5,14,.,many,TRBV5-6,TGTGCCAGCAGCTTGGGGAGAAAGAATCAGCCCCAGCATTTT,CASSLGRKNQPQHF
TRBJ1-1,13,.,few,TRBV20-1,TGCAGTTCTGGTACAGCGCTGAACACTGAAGCTTTCTTT,CSSGTALNTEAFF
TRBJ1-4,15,.,many,TRBV3-1,TGTGCCAGCAGCCAAGAAACGGTCTTTAATGAAAAACTGTTTTTT,CASSQETVFNEKLFF
TRBJ2-7,13,.,.,TRBV20-1,TGCAGTGCTAGTCCAGGGTCCTCCTACGAGCAGTACTTC,CSASPGSSYEQYF
TRBJ2-2,17,TRBD2,few,TRBV7-3,TGTGCCAGCAGCTTAAGGGCGCGGGGGATGGGCACCGGGGAGCTGTTTTTT,CASSLRARGMGTGELFF
TRBJ2-2,16,.,.,TRBV5-1,TGCGCCAGCAGCTTGGGTCCGGCCGCAAACACCGGGGAGCTGTTTTTT,CASSLGPAANTGELFF
TRBJ2-1,15,TRBD2,.,TRBV5-1,TGCGCCAGCAGCAGGACTAGCGGGAGGGACAATGAGCAGTTCTTC,CASSRTSGRDNEQFF
TRBJ1-6,14,TRBD1,.,TRBV2,TGTGCCAGCAGCCGGGACAGGGCAATGTCACCCCTCCACTTT,CASSRDRAMSPLHF
TRBJ2-2,12,.,.,TRBV14,TGTGCCAGCAGCCAGAACACCGGGGAGCTGTTTTTT,CASSQNTGELFF
TRBJ2-3,14,.,few,TRBV20-1,TGCAGTGCTCTTCACGGTGACGAGGCAGATACGCAGTATTTT,CSALHGDEADTQYF
TRBJ2-2,18,.,few,TRBV7-3,TGTGCCAGCAGCTTCTCCTCAGACGGAGAAGGCAACACCGGGGAGCTGTTTTTT,CASSFSSDGEGNTGELFF
TRBJ2-3,16,.,few,TRBV7-8,TGTGCCAGCGCCTGGATAGGGGGGAAGCGGGAAGATACGCAGTATTTT,CASAWIGGKREDTQYF
TRBJ1-3,13,.,.,TRBV20-1,TGCAGTGCTACCTTCGGGGGGGAAAACACCATATATTTT,CSATFGGENTIYF
TRBJ2-1,14,TRBD1,.,TRBV20-1,TGCAGTGCTAGGGACAGGGGCCGGTACAATGAGCAGTTCTTC,CSARDRGRYNEQFF
TRBJ2-3,16,.,many,TRBV5-1,TGCGCCAGCAGCGCGGTACTAGGAGCCAGCACAGATACGCAGTATTTT,CASSAVLGASTDTQYF
TRBJ2-1,16,.,.,TRBV20-1,TGCAGTGCTAGATCTAGAGGGGGAGCATACTACAATGAGCAGTTCTTC,CSARSRGGAYYNEQFF
TRBJ1-6,15,.,few,TRBV5-1,TGCGCCAGCAGCTTGGAGGCAGGGGATAATTCACCCCTCCACTTT,CASSLEAGDNSPLHF
TRBJ1-4,15,.,few,TRBV5-1,TGCGCCAGCAGCCCGCTGGGGGGGACTAATGAAAAACTGTTTTTT,CASSPLGGTNEKLFF
TRBJ1-2,14,TRBD1,.,TRBV20-1,TGCAGTGCTGATCTTATGACAGGGGGGGATGGCTACACCTTC,CSADLMTGGDGYTF
TRBJ1-1,15,.,.,TRBV5-1,TGCGCCAGCAGCCTCCTGGGGGGGACTAACACTGAAGCTTTCTTT,CASSLLGGTNTEAFF
TRBJ1-4,16,TRBD1,few,TRBV5-1,TGCGCCAGCAGCTTGCAGGGGGCGATCCCCCTCGAGGAACTGTTTTTT,CASSLQGAIPLEELFF
TRBJ2-1,15,.,.,TRBV5-1,TGCGCCAGCAGCGGAGGACACGACTCCTACAATGAGCAGTTCTTC,CASSGGHDSYNEQFF
TRBJ2-3,15,.,few,TRBV9,TGTGCCAGCAGCGTCGCCGGGCCAAGCACAGATACGCAGTATTTT,CASSVAGPSTDTQYF
TRBJ2-2,13,.,few,TRBV10-3,TGTGCCATCGGGCGGGGGAACACCGGGGAGCTGTTTTTT,CAIGRGNTGELFF
TRBJ2-1,12,.,.,TRBV29-1,TGCAGCGTTAGTACAGGGTACAATGAGCAGTTCTTC,CSVSTGYNEQFF
TRBJ1-1,14,.,.,TRBV6-1,TGTGCCAGCAGACGGGACACCTGGAACACTGAAGCTTTCTTT,CASRRDTWNTEAFF
TRBJ2-5,15,TRBD2,few,TRBV20-1,TGCAGTGCTCCTAAGCGGGGGGGCTTGAAAGAGACCCAGTACTTC,CSAPKRGGLKETQYF
TRBJ1-1,18,.,.,TRBV20-1,TGCAGTGCTAGAGACGGGGCCGCCTCCAGGGGTTGGAGAACTGAAGCTTTCTTT,CSARDGAASRGWRTEAFF
TRBJ2-3,16,TRBD2,few,TRBV7-8,TGTGCCAGCAGCCCAATACCTAGCGGGAGGACAGATACGCAGTATTTT,CASSPIPSGRTDTQYF
TRBJ2-3,13,.,few,TRBV5-1,TGCGCCAGCGGGGAAGCGAGCACAGATACGCAGTATTTT,CASGEASTDTQYF
TRBJ2-1,18,TRBD1,.,TRBV24-1,TGTGCCACCAGTGATACGACCTCCGGGACAGGGGGCTACAATGAGCAGTTCTTC,CATSDTTSGTGGYNEQFF
TRBJ2-2,17,.,.,TRBV7-9,TGTGCCAGCAGCTCCCCCGGCGGGACTTCGGTCGCCGGGGAGCTGTTTTTT,CASSSPGGTSVAGELFF
TRBJ2-7,12,.,few,TRBV29-1,TGCAGCGTTGAAGGGCCCCCAGACGAGCAGTACTTC,CSVEGPPDEQYF
TRBJ2-6,15,.,many,TRBV27,TGTGCCAGCAGTTTAATCTCCTCTGGGGCCAACGTCCTGACTTTC,CASSLISSGANVLTF
TRBJ2-5,14,.,.,TRBV2,TGTGCCAGCATGGTACTAAGAACTCAAGAGACCCAGTACTTC,CASMVLRTQETQYF
TRBJ1-1,14,.,.,TRBV4-2,TGTGCCAGCAGCCCCCAGGCAGAGAACACTGAAGCTTTCTTT,CASSPQAENTEAFF